These T cell receptor beta chains were read from a single sample in a study of cytomegalovirus exposure and HLA in healthy donors. The table came from immunoSEQ multiplex PCR; TCRdb's copy has only in-frame clones and leaves some out. The profile covers more than 50,000 clones, with roughly 90% appearing a single time and around 2.2% taken by the ten largest. Input material: PBMCs. Receptor source: a woman aged 30 to 39 in good health and CMV-seronegative. Each CDR3 is given with its conserved first and last residue. A D gene is named only where the DNA matches it firmly. The size field is filled for only some rows; it gives once, few, many or a size class.

v_gene: TRBV6-5; d_gene: TRBD2; j_gene: TRBJ2-7; abundance: -; CDR3nt: TGTGCCAGCACCCCGACTAGCGGAGCCTACGAGCAGTACTTC; CDR3aa: CASTPTSGAYEQYF
v_gene: TRBV27; d_gene: -; j_gene: TRBJ1-4; abundance: -; CDR3nt: TGTGCCAGCAGTTTAGGGGGGATGGAACTGTTTTTT; CDR3aa: CASSLGGMELFF
v_gene: TRBV18; d_gene: -; j_gene: TRBJ1-3; abundance: -; CDR3nt: TGTGCCAGCTCACCCCTCCTCGGGGTAAACTCTGGAAACACCATATATTTT; CDR3aa: CASSPLLGVNSGNTIYF
v_gene: TRBV19; d_gene: -; j_gene: TRBJ2-7; abundance: once; CDR3nt: TGTGCCAGTAGTAGTTCTAGCTTCTCCTACGAGCAGTACTTC; CDR3aa: CASSSSSFSYEQYF
v_gene: TRBV6-6; d_gene: TRBD1; j_gene: TRBJ1-1; abundance: -; CDR3nt: TGTGCCAGCAGTTACGGACAGGGGGTTGACACTGAAGCTTTCTTT; CDR3aa: CASSYGQGVDTEAFF
v_gene: TRBV4-3; d_gene: TRBD1; j_gene: TRBJ2-3; abundance: -; CDR3nt: TGCGCCAGCAGCCCGGGACAGGGTGCAGATACGCAGTATTTT; CDR3aa: CASSPGQGADTQYF
v_gene: TRBV4-2; d_gene: -; j_gene: TRBJ1-2; abundance: -; CDR3nt: TGTGCCAGCAGCCAAGATACCACACACAGGGAACCTAACTATGGCTACACCTTC; CDR3aa: CASSQDTTHREPNYGYTF
v_gene: TRBV7-8; d_gene: -; j_gene: TRBJ2-3; abundance: once; CDR3nt: TGTGCCAGCAGCTTACAGGCAGGCTGGAGCACAGATACGCAGTATTTT; CDR3aa: CASSLQAGWSTDTQYF
v_gene: TRBV30; d_gene: -; j_gene: TRBJ2-1; abundance: -; CDR3nt: TGTGCCTGGAGTGTTAGCCGGACTCTCAATGAGCAGTTCTTC; CDR3aa: CAWSVSRTLNEQFF
v_gene: TRBV14; d_gene: -; j_gene: TRBJ1-2; abundance: -; CDR3nt: TGTGCCAGCAGCCAAGGGGGAGGGTCGTATAGGGGCTACACCTTC; CDR3aa: CASSQGGGSYRGYTF
v_gene: TRBV6-4; d_gene: -; j_gene: TRBJ2-7; abundance: -; CDR3nt: TGTGCCAGCAGTGCCCCAGGGTCCTCCTACGAGCAGTACTTC; CDR3aa: CASSAPGSSYEQYF
v_gene: TRBV5-1; d_gene: TRBD2; j_gene: TRBJ2-3; abundance: -; CDR3nt: TGCGCCAGCAGCTTGGGGTCCTTACTAGCGGGAAACACAGATACGCAGTATTTT; CDR3aa: CASSLGSLLAGNTDTQYF
v_gene: TRBV5-1; d_gene: TRBD2; j_gene: TRBJ2-1; abundance: -; CDR3nt: TGCGCCAGCAGCTTTCGCCAGGGAGGGTTCAATGAGCAGTTCTTC; CDR3aa: CASSFRQGGFNEQFF
v_gene: TRBV30; d_gene: -; j_gene: TRBJ2-7; abundance: -; CDR3nt: TGTGCCTGGACTGCCCAGATAAGCTCCTACGAGCAGTACTTC; CDR3aa: CAWTAQISSYEQYF
v_gene: TRBV18; d_gene: TRBD1; j_gene: TRBJ1-1; abundance: once; CDR3nt: TGTGCCAGCTCACCAGGAGGGGGCGGCACTGAAGCTTTCTTT; CDR3aa: CASSPGGGGTEAFF
v_gene: TRBV29-1; d_gene: -; j_gene: TRBJ2-3; abundance: -; CDR3nt: TGCAGCGTTGGGGGGCTTGTGGGGTGGGACACAGATACGCAGTATTTT; CDR3aa: CSVGGLVGWDTDTQYF
v_gene: TRBV6-4; d_gene: -; j_gene: TRBJ1-1; abundance: -; CDR3nt: TGTGCCAGCAGTGCCCGGGGGAGGCGAGGTGTCATTGGTGAAGCTTTCTTT; CDR3aa: CASSARGRRGVIGEAFF
v_gene: TRBV5-1; d_gene: -; j_gene: TRBJ2-2; abundance: -; CDR3nt: TGCGCCAGCAGCTTAATCGGCACCGGGGAGCTGTTTTTT; CDR3aa: CASSLIGTGELFF
v_gene: TRBV7-9; d_gene: TRBD2; j_gene: TRBJ2-1; abundance: -; CDR3nt: TGTGCCAGCAGCTGGCTAGCGGGAGGGCCCAATGAGCAGTTCTTC; CDR3aa: CASSWLAGGPNEQFF
v_gene: TRBV19; d_gene: TRBD1; j_gene: TRBJ2-5; abundance: -; CDR3nt: TGTGCCAGCAGGGGCGGGACAGGGGGCGCAGAGACCCAGTACTTC; CDR3aa: CASRGGTGGAETQYF
v_gene: TRBV27; d_gene: -; j_gene: TRBJ1-1; abundance: -; CDR3nt: TGTGCCAGCAGTGAAGCAGTTTACAGGAACACTGAAGCTTTCTTT; CDR3aa: CASSEAVYRNTEAFF
v_gene: TRBV28; d_gene: TRBD2; j_gene: TRBJ2-5; abundance: -; CDR3nt: TGTGCCAGCAGTTTCGGGGGGACTCAAGAGACCCAGTACTTC; CDR3aa: CASSFGGTQETQYF
v_gene: TRBV27; d_gene: TRBD1; j_gene: TRBJ1-2; abundance: -; CDR3nt: TGTGCCAGCAGTCCTCGCAGGGGGCCGGAACTGGAGAGTGGCTACACCTTC; CDR3aa: CASSPRRGPELESGYTF
v_gene: TRBV2; d_gene: -; j_gene: TRBJ2-1; abundance: once; CDR3nt: TGTGCCAGCAGTGACGCAGGCTCCTACAATGAGCAGTTCTTC; CDR3aa: CASSDAGSYNEQFF
v_gene: TRBV5-6; d_gene: TRBD2; j_gene: TRBJ2-3; abundance: -; CDR3nt: TGTGCCAGCAGCTTGGGACTAGCGGGGTCAACAGATACGCAGTATTTT; CDR3aa: CASSLGLAGSTDTQYF
v_gene: TRBV4-1; d_gene: -; j_gene: TRBJ1-1; abundance: -; CDR3nt: TGCGCCAGCAGCCAAATTGAGGGGAACACTGAAGCTTTCTTT; CDR3aa: CASSQIEGNTEAFF
v_gene: TRBV5-4; d_gene: -; j_gene: TRBJ2-5; abundance: -; CDR3nt: TGTGCCAGCAGCTTGACTAGCCCAGAGACCCAGTACTTC; CDR3aa: CASSLTSPETQYF
v_gene: TRBV27; d_gene: TRBD1; j_gene: TRBJ2-7; abundance: few; CDR3nt: TGTGCCAGCAGTTATCTGGGACAGGGTCTAGCCGAGCAGTACTTC; CDR3aa: CASSYLGQGLAEQYF
v_gene: TRBV14; d_gene: -; j_gene: TRBJ2-1; abundance: once; CDR3nt: TGTGCCAGCAGCCAAGCCGATGAGCAGTTCTTC; CDR3aa: CASSQADEQFF
v_gene: TRBV19; d_gene: TRBD2; j_gene: TRBJ2-1; abundance: once; CDR3nt: TGTGCCAGTAGTGACCGACTAGCGGGAATCTCCAGCTCCTACAATGAGCAGTTCTTC; CDR3aa: CASSDRLAGISSSYNEQFF
v_gene: TRBV6-5; d_gene: -; j_gene: TRBJ2-7; abundance: -; CDR3nt: TGTGCCAGCAGTTTAGCCGGAGGGTTCTACGAGCAGTACTTC; CDR3aa: CASSLAGGFYEQYF
v_gene: TRBV6-5; d_gene: -; j_gene: TRBJ1-5; abundance: once; CDR3nt: TGTGCCAGCAGGCCGACAGGAGATAGCAATCAGCCCCAGCATTTT; CDR3aa: CASRPTGDSNQPQHF
v_gene: TRBV7-6; d_gene: TRBD2; j_gene: TRBJ2-1; abundance: -; CDR3nt: TGTGCCAGCAGCGTCCTAGCGGGAGGCTCCTACAATGAGCAGTTCTTC; CDR3aa: CASSVLAGGSYNEQFF
v_gene: TRBV2; d_gene: TRBD1; j_gene: TRBJ1-2; abundance: -; CDR3nt: TGTGCCAGCAGTCTGACAGGGCTGAACTATGGCTACACCTTC; CDR3aa: CASSLTGLNYGYTF
v_gene: TRBV2; d_gene: TRBD1; j_gene: TRBJ2-2; abundance: -; CDR3nt: TGTGCCTACACGCTTACAGGGGGCTTCACCGGGGAGCTGTTTTTT; CDR3aa: CAYTLTGGFTGELFF